Following are 23 T cell receptor beta chains from one sample sequenced in a study of early T cells in non-severe SARS-CoV-2 infection. TCRdb analysed the 5' RACE reads with MiXCR anew, one entry per CDR3 protein. The sample shows around 70,000 distinct CDR3 sequences, about a tenth of them seen only once. The source material was whole blood. These receptors were obtained from an adult who was a healthcare worker with PCR-confirmed SARS-CoV-2 infection or an uninfected control (not recorded which).

This clonotype was observed a few times. This chain joins TRBV4-1 and TRBJ1-6; D is ambiguous. V gave up 0 bases and J gave up 10 bases, with 13 bases separating them. The CDR3 spans 15 residues. Germline loops: CDR1 MGHRA, CDR2 YSYEKL. The CDR3 sequence is CASSQDYQKGSPLHF. The CDR3 DNA reads as TGCGCCAGCAGCCAAGATTACCAGAAAGGCTCACCCCTCCACTTT.

The CDR3 DNA sequence: TGCAGTGCTAGAGAGGGAGCAGATACGCAGTATTTT. Translating it yields CSAREGADTQYF. The chain recombines TRBV20-1 with TRBJ2-3, with a tentative D call TRBD2 (5 bases). Trimming took 0 bases from V and 4 from J, leaving 5 bases between them. The germline V gene encodes CDR1 DFQATT and CDR2 SNEGSKA (reference sequence). The CDR3 is 12 residues long.

The chain carries TRBV7-8 and TRBJ2-2, with D hard to call. Trimming left V 0 bases short and J 1 base short, with 9 bases between. This CDR3 is built from 16 residues. Germline V gene lookup returns CDR1 SGHVS and CDR2 FQNEAQ. The DNA for the CDR3 is TGTGCCAGCAGCTTAGCGCGGTCTGGGAACACCGGGGAGCTGTTTTTT. Translated, it gives CASSLARSGNTGELFF.

The table lists this clonotype with many counts. The rearrangement links TRBV27 to TRBJ1-1; D call uncertain. CDR1 and CDR2 (germline): MNHEY, SMNVEV (reference sequence). Trimming cost V 6 bases and J 7 bases, with 18 bases left between them. There are 14 residues in the CDR3. DNA of the CDR3: TGTGCCAGCAGCCTAAACCCCATTTACAGTGAAGCTTTCTTT. It codes for CASSLNPIYSEAFF.

This clonotype was counted ten times or more. The genes are TRBV7-2 and TRBJ2-3; TRBD1 might be the D (6 bases). CDR1 and CDR2 (germline): SGHTA, FQGNSA. The CDR3 sequence is 15 residues long. The ends were cut back, 1 base at V and 5 bases at J, with 13 bases in the middle. CDR3 bases: TGTGCCAGCAGCTTAGAGGGGGTGACCGGAGATACGCAGTATTTT. This translates into CASSLEGVTGDTQYF.

This clonotype was counted only a few times. The chain has TRBV7-9 and TRBJ2-5; 10 bases map to TRBD2. V was clipped by 5 bases and J by 5 bases; unmatched bases: 11. Germline V lookup: CDR1 SEHNR, CDR2 FQNEAQ (reference sequence). CDR3 length: 16 amino acids. This CDR3 is CASSIPPGTSDETQYF. CDR3 coding DNA: TGTGCCAGCAGCATTCCCCCCGGGACTAGCGATGAGACCCAGTACTTC.

This clonotype was found a few times. CDR3 nucleotide sequence: TGTGCCAGCAGGGGAGGGACAGCCGGGACGGCCGGGGAGCTGTTTTTT. Translation: CASRGGTAGTAGELFF. V usage is TRBV28 and J usage is TRBJ2-2; possibly TRBD1 or TRBD2 for D (7 bases each). This CDR3 is 16 amino acids long. Trimming cost V 6 bases and J 6 bases, with 20 bases left between them. CDR1 MDHEN and CDR2 SYDVKM come from the germline V gene.

This chain joins TRBV20-1 and TRBJ1-1; D uncertain. CDR1 is DFQATT and CDR2 is SNEGSKA in the germline V gene (reference sequence). The CDR3 covers 10 residues. V was pared by 3 bases and J by 11 bases, with 10 bases between. CDR3 region: CSASDQEAFF. The CDR3 coding sequence is TGCAGTGCTAGCGATCAGGAGGCTTTCTTT.

This clonotype has only a few counts. The rearrangement uses TRBV9 and TRBJ2-3; 7 bases align to TRBD2. With V trimmed by 3 bases and J by 3 bases, 7 bases remained unmatched. CDR3 size: 15 residues. CDR1 is SGDLS, CDR2 YYNGEE, per germline. This CDR3 is CASSAEQRETDTQYF. CDR3 DNA: TGTGCCAGCAGCGCCGAGCAGCGGGAAACAGATACGCAGTATTTT.

This clonotype came up many times. CDR3 sequence reads: CASSLGTGQGREKLFF. CDR3 in DNA: TGTGCCAGCAGTTTGGGGACAGGGCAAGGTCGGGAAAAACTGTTTTTT. This chain connects TRBV12-3 or TRBV12-4 to TRBJ1-4; 9 positions match TRBD1. This CDR3 spans 16 amino acids. After removal of 3 bases from V and 8 bases from J, the junction contained 10 bases not matched to a gene.

The V call is TRBV7-9, the J call TRBJ2-1, with D perhaps TRBD2 (5 bases). The V gene lost 5 bases and the J gene lost 7 bases, with 21 bases spanning the gap. This CDR3 region has 16 residues. Per germline, CDR1 SEHNR and CDR2 FQNEAQ (reference sequence). DNA for the CDR3: TGTGCCAGCAGCCCCGAGTCCGGTTTCGGGGTGAATGAGCAGTTCTTC. It specifies CASSPESGFGVNEQFF.

The J gene is TRBJ2-4, the V gene TRBV27; D is uncertain. V was clipped by 3 bases and J by 5 bases, with 8 bases between them. This CDR3 has 13 residues. Germline V gene lookup returns CDR1 MNHEY and CDR2 SMNVEV (reference sequence). The CDR3 DNA follows: TGTGCCAGCAGTTTCTCCGGAGAAAACATTCAGTACTTC. Its translation: CASSFSGENIQYF.

This clonotype appeared a few times. This chain links TRBV11-2 with TRBJ2-1, with a tentative D call TRBD2 (8 bases). V was trimmed by 5 bases and J by 1 base, leaving 33 bases between them. Germline lookup yields CDR1 SGHAT and CDR2 FQNNGV. The CDR3 is 22 residues long. DNA for the CDR3: TGTGCCAGCAGCAAAAAGGGACAGTCACCAGCGGGAGCGGTTGGTTCCTACAATGAGCAGTTCTTC. It yields the protein CASSKKGQSPAGAVGSYNEQFF.

The rearrangement links TRBV9 to TRBJ1-1, with unresolved D. V was shortened by 0 bases and J by 1 base, with 7 bases between the two germline ends. This CDR3 comprises 14 residues. Per the germline V gene, CDR1 is SGDLS and CDR2 is YYNGEE. CDR3 protein: CASSVEVENTEAFF. CDR3 coding DNA: TGTGCCAGCAGCGTAGAGGTAGAGAACACTGAAGCTTTCTTT.

The CDR3 DNA follows: TGTGCCAGCTCGCCGGGGACAGGGGGCCTCGGCGGCTACACCTTC. Encoded protein: CASSPGTGGLGGYTF. V gene TRBV18 combines with J gene TRBJ1-2; 12 nucleotides match TRBD1. J gave up 8 bases and V 6 bases, and 10 bases lay outside the gene matches. CDR1 KGHSH and CDR2 LQKENI come from the germline V gene. The CDR3 runs to 15 residues.

This clonotype was recorded many times. V usage is TRBV6-6 and J usage is TRBJ1-5; D may be TRBD1 (5 bases). Germline V gives CDR1 MNHNY, CDR2 SVGAGI (reference sequence). The length of the CDR3 is 14 residues. V was pared by 5 bases and J by 4 bases, with 12 bases between. In DNA form, the CDR3 reads TGTGCCAGCAGTGCTGGGACGAGAAATCAGCCCCAGCATTTT. It translates to CASSAGTRNQPQHF.

The CDR3 DNA is TGTGCCAGCAGTGAAGCCGGTTCCTATGGCTACACCTTC. This gives the protein CASSEAGSYGYTF. The J gene is TRBJ1-2, the V gene TRBV2; unclear D gene. The CDR3 runs to 13 residues. Germline CDR1 SNHLY, CDR2 FYNNEI. Between the trimmed V and J ends, which lost 0 bases and 4 bases, there was a span of 6 bases.

The V gene is TRBV5-1, the J gene TRBJ2-1; 7 nucleotides line up with TRBD2. The CDR3 has 16 residues. Germline values: CDR1 SGHRS, CDR2 YFSETQ. Trimming removed 4 bases from V and 6 bases from J; junction bases left unmatched: 13. The CDR3 spells CASSPRSLASINEQFF. The CDR3 region has the DNA TGCGCCAGCAGCCCGAGGTCACTAGCGTCTATCAATGAGCAGTTCTTC.

Ten or more counts support this clonotype. The V gene is TRBV20-1, the J gene TRBJ1-1; D remains unclear. The CDR3 extends over 13 amino acids. Germline CDR1 and CDR2: DFQATT and SNEGSKA (reference sequence). V lost 5 bases and J 1 base, leaving 11 bases between the germline ends. CDR3 coding DNA: TGCAGTGCTGTATTAGTGGAGAACACTGAAGCTTTCTTT. It encodes CSAVLVENTEAFF.

The chain combines TRBV12-3 or TRBV12-4 with TRBJ2-1; 8 nucleotides agree with TRBD2. This CDR3 contains 14 residues. With V trimmed by 3 bases and J by 9 bases, 7 bases remained unmatched. The CDR3 DNA sequence: TGTGCCAGCAGTTTTGGGGGTAGCGGGGCTGAGCAGTTCTTC. Amino acids: CASSFGGSGAEQFF.

This clonotype came up many times. This chain links TRBV11-3 with TRBJ2-3, with 7 bases identical to TRBD2. The V segment lost 2 bases and the J segment 6 bases; nucleotides outside the gene matches: 5. There are 14 residues in the CDR3. The germline gives CDR1 SGHNT, CDR2 YENEEA. The chain's CDR3 is CASSLTSEADTQYF. In DNA form, the CDR3 reads TGTGCCAGCAGCTTAACTAGCGAGGCGGATACGCAGTATTTT.

This clonotype has just a few counts. The chain links TRBV14 to TRBJ1-6; TRBD1 might be the D (5 bases). V was clipped by 2 bases and J by 13 bases, with 15 bases between them. Germline V CDR1 and CDR2: SGHDN, FVKESK. This CDR3 spans 14 amino acids. The DNA of the CDR3 is TGTGCCAGCAGCCAACAGACCAAAGGGACTCCCCTCCACTTT. It translates to CASSQQTKGTPLHF.

The genes are TRBV4-3 and TRBJ1-1, with D unclear. V lost 1 base and J lost 4, with 13 bases in between. The germline V gene encodes CDR1 LGHNA and CDR2 YSLEER. The CDR3 loop spans 15 amino acids. The CDR3 nucleotides are TGCGCCAGCAGCCAAGGGGTTGGCAGTTCCACTGAAGCTTTCTTT. It encodes CASSQGVGSSTEAFF.